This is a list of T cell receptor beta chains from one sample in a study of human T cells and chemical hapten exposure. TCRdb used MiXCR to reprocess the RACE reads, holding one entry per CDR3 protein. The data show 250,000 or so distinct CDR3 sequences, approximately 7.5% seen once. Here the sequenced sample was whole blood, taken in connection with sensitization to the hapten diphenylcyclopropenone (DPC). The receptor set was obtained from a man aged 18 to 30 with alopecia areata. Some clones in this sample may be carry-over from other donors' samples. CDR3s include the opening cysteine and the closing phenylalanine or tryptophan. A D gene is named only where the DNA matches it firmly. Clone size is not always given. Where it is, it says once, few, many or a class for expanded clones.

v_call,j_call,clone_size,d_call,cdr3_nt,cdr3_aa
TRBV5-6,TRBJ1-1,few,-,TGTGCCAGCAGCCGGACGGGGTACACTGAAGCTTTCTTT,CASSRTGYTEAFF
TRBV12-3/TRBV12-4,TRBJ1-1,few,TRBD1,TGTGCCAGCAGTTTAACAGGTTCCGGGACAGGGTGTTGTGATTTCTTT,CASSLTGSGTGCCDFF
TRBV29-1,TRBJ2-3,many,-,TGCAGCGTTGAGGGGGCGCGCCGCACAGATACGCAGTATTTT,CSVEGARRTDTQYF
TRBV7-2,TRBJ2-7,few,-,TGTGCCAGCAGCCGAGGGCCTGCGCGGTACTTC,CASSRGPARYF
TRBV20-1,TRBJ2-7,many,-,TGCAGTGCCGCTCGGGAGCTCTCCTACGAGCAGTACTTC,CSAARELSYEQYF
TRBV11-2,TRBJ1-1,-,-,TGTGCCAGCAGCTCCCCCGCAACGGAGCCGAACACTGAAGCTTTCTTT,CASSSPATEPNTEAFF
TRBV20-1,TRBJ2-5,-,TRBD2,TGCAGTGCAGAAATAGCGGGTCGTCAAGAGACCCAGTACTTC,CSAEIAGRQETQYF
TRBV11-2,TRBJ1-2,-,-,TGTGCCAGCAGCGCCACCGGCACCAACAGCTACACCTTC,CASSATGTNSYTF
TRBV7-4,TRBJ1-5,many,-,TGTGCCAGCCCCTGGGGGCAGGAGATAGGTCAGCCCCAGCATTTT,CASPWGQEIGQPQHF
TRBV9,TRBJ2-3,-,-,TGTGCCAACAGCGCGGATACGCAGTATTTT,CANSADTQYF
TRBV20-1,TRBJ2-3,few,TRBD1,TGCAGTGCTCCGGGACAGGGGGCTGGTACGCAGTATTTT,CSAPGQGAGTQYF
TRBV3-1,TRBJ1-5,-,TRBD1,TGTGCCAGCAGCCAGGGGACAGAAGATCAGCCCCAGCATTTT,CASSQGTEDQPQHF
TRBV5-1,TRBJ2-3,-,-,TGCGCCAGCAGCTTTGGCGATCTAATCACAGATACGCAGTATTTT,CASSFGDLITDTQYF
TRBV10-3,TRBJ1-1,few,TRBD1,TGTGCCAGCAGAGGGGACAGGGAGGGTTCTGAAGCTTTCTTT,CASRGDREGSEAFF
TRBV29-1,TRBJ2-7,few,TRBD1,TGCAGCGTCCATGACCAGGGGGCGAATGAGCAGTACTTC,CSVHDQGANEQYF
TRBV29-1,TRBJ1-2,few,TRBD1,TGCAGCGTTGAACCGGGACAGCCCCACTATGGCTACACCTTC,CSVEPGQPHYGYTF
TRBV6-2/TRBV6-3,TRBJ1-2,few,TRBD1,TGTGCCAGCAGCCCTACGGGACAGGGGGCGCGGGGCTACACCTTC,CASSPTGQGARGYTF
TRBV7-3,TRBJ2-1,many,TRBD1,TGTGCCAGCAGCCCGGGACAGGGGACCTACAATGAGCAGTTCTTC,CASSPGQGTYNEQFF
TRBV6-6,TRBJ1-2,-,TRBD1,TGTGCCAGCAGTGCCACAGGGGGGCCCCTTGGCTACACCTTC,CASSATGGPLGYTF
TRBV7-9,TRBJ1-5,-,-,TGTGCCAGCAGCTTAGAAAGGTCGGCTCAGCCCCAGCATTTT,CASSLERSAQPQHF
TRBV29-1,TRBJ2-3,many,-,TGCAGCTCCGCAGGGTTTTATATCGATACGCAGTATTTT,CSSAGFYIDTQYF
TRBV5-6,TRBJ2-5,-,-,TGTGCCAGCAGCTCTAATCTCCGGGACTCCCAAGAGACCCAGTACTTC,CASSSNLRDSQETQYF
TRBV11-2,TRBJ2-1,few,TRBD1,TGTGCCAGCACCGTGGGACAGGGCGATGAGCAGTTCTTC,CASTVGQGDEQFF
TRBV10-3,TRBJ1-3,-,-,TGTGCCATCAGTGATGGGGAACTCATAGGAAACACCATATATTTT,CAISDGELIGNTIYF
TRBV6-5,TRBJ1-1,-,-,TGTGCCACCAAAGGCGTTACAGGGTCGAGCACTGAAGCTTTCTTT,CATKGVTGSSTEAFF
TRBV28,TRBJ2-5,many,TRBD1,TGTGCCAGCAGCCCAAGAACAGGGGCTCAAGAGACCCAGTACTTC,CASSPRTGAQETQYF
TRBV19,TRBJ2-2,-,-,TGTGCCAGTAGTACCCTCGGAAACACCGGGGAGCTGTTTTTT,CASSTLGNTGELFF
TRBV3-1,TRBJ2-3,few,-,TGTGCCAGCAGCCAAGATCAGTATAAGCTTACAGATACGCAGTATTTT,CASSQDQYKLTDTQYF
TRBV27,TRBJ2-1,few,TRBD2,TGTGCCAGCAGTTTCTTGGCGGGGGGGCGCTACAATGAGCAGTTCTTC,CASSFLAGGRYNEQFF
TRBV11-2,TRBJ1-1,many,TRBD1,TGTGCCAGCAGCTCGCGGACAGGCTGGACTGAAGCTTTCTTT,CASSSRTGWTEAFF
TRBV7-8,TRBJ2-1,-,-,TGTGCCAGCAGCTTAAGTGTCTACTCCTACAATGAGCAGTTCTTC,CASSLSVYSYNEQFF
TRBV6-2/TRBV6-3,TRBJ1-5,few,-,TGTGCCAGCAGTTACGGATTTAGCAATCAGCCCCAGCATTTT,CASSYGFSNQPQHF
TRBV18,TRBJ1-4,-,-,TGTGCCAGCTCACCGACTAATGAAAAACTGTTTTTT,CASSPTNEKLFF
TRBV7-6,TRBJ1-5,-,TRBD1,TGTGCCAGCAGCTTAGCTGTTTTCGAGACAGGGGGTAGAAGGCAGCCCCAGCATTTT,CASSLAVFETGGRRQPQHF
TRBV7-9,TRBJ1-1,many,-,TGTGCCGGGGACCTCCAGGAAGCTTTCTTT,CAGDLQEAFF
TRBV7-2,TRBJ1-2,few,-,TGTGCCAGCAGCCCGAGGAGGCAGGGCCATGGCTACACCTTC,CASSPRRQGHGYTF
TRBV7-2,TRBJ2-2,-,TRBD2,TGTGCCAGCAGTCCCGCGGGGGCGAACACCGGGGAGCTGTTTTTT,CASSPAGANTGELFF
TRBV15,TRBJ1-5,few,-,TGTGCCACCAGCAGAGATAGGGCAGCTAGAAATCAGCCCCAGCATTTT,CATSRDRAARNQPQHF
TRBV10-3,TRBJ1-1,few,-,TGTGCCATCAGTCGGACAGACGGAATGAACACTGAAGCTTTCTTT,CAISRTDGMNTEAFF
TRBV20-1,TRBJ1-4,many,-,TGCAGTGCCGGGCGGCAGTCTAATGAAAAACTGTTTTTT,CSAGRQSNEKLFF
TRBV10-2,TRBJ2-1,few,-,TGCGCCACTGAACAAGGGGAGAGTGGGGGGGAGCAGTTCTTC,CATEQGESGGEQFF
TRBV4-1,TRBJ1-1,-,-,TGCGCCAGCAGTAACTCAGCTGAAGCTTTCTTT,CASSNSAEAFF
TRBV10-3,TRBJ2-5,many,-,TGTGCCATCAGTGACCGCCGGGCTGTCGAAGAGACCCAGTACTTC,CAISDRRAVEETQYF
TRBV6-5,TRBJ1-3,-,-,TGTGCCAGCAGTCACCGCCCTATCGCAGGGTATTCTGGAAACACCATATATTTT,CASSHRPIAGYSGNTIYF
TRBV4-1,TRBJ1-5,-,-,TGCGCCAGCAGCCAAGGTATCAGGGGTGGCAATCAGCCCCAGCATTTT,CASSQGIRGGNQPQHF
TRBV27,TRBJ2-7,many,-,TGTGCCAGCAGTTTGACCCCGGGACCGACCGTCCACGAGCAGTACTTC,CASSLTPGPTVHEQYF
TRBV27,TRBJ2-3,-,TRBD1,TGTGCCAGCAGTTCATACGGACAGGGTGCGGATACGCAGTATTTT,CASSSYGQGADTQYF
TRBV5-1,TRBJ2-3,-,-,TGCGCCAGCAGCCATAGACAGACCACAGATACGCAGTATTTT,CASSHRQTTDTQYF
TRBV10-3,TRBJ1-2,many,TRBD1,TGTGCCATCAGTGAGGGACAGGGGAACTATGGCTACACCTTC,CAISEGQGNYGYTF
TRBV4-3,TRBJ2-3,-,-,TGCGCCAGCAGCCAAGAGTTTAGGAGGACTGGCGACGTAGGGCACCCGGATACGCAGTATTTT,CASSQEFRRTGDVGHPDTQYF
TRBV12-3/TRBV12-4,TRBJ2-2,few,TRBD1,TGTGCCAGCAGTTTGTACAGGGGGGACACCGGGGAGCTGTTTTTT,CASSLYRGDTGELFF
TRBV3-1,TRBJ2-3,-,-,TGTGCCAGCAGCCCCCTGGTCGGAGCTAGCACAGATACGCAGTATTTT,CASSPLVGASTDTQYF
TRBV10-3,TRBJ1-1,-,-,TGTGCCATCCAGGGCCGGGGGCCTGAAGCTTTCTTT,CAIQGRGPEAFF
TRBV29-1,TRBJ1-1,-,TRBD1,TGCACCCTGCGACAGGGAACTGAAGCTTTCTTT,CTLRQGTEAFF